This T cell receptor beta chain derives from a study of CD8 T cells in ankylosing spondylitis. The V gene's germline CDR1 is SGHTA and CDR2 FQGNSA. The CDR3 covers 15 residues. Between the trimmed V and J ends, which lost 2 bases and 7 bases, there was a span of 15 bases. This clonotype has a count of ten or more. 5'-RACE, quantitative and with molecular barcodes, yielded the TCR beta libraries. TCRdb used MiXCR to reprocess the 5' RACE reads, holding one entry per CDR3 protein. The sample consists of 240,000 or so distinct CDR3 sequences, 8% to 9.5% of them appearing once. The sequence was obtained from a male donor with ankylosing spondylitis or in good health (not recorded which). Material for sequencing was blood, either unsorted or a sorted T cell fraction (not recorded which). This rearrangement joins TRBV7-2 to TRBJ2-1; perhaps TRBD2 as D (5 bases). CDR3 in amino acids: CASSLFRLAGNEQFF. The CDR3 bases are TGTGCCAGCAGCTTATTCAGGCTAGCCGGGAATGAGCAGTTCTTC.